These 15 T cell receptor beta chains came from one sample sequenced in a study of beta chain features in type 1 diabetes. Their antigen targets remain unknown. Sequencing targeted expressed TCRB transcripts, as all isolated RNA had been reverse transcribed. Using immunoSEQ multiplex PCR, the repertoire was profiled, and TCRdb retains in-frame clones only, with some absent. This sample has hundreds of thousands of clones; more than 13% occur once, and the top ten carry about 0.017%. Findings of the study overall: A moderate, significant TCRB CDR3 shortening appeared in type 1 diabetes across four CD4+ subsets.

Sequencing used naive CD4+ T cells from blood. Receptors were obtained from a man aged 25-40 years with type 1 diabetes.

This chain uses TRBV28 with TRBJ2-7; 7 positions agree with TRBD1. CDR3 length equals 15 residues. CDR1 is MDHEN and CDR2 is SYDVKM in the germline V gene. Trimming took 2 bases from V and 0 from J; bases not matched to a gene: 4. This CDR3 reads CASSLTGQISYEQYF. In DNA form, the CDR3 reads TGTGCCAGCAGTTTAACGGGACAGATCTCCTACGAGCAGTACTTC.

The chain carries TRBV30 and TRBJ2-5; D ambiguous. The V end lost 0 bases, the J end lost 6 bases, and 14 bases lay between the germline ends. Germline V gene lookup returns CDR1 GTSNPN and CDR2 SVGIG (reference sequence). There are 14 residues in the CDR3. The CDR3 nucleotides are TGTGCCTGGAGTGTACGGTCCGACACGAAGACCCAGTACTTC. Translation: CAWSVRSDTKTQYF. Variable domain in full (rest from reference TRBV30 and TRBJ2-5): SQTIHQWPATLVQPVGSPLSLECTVEGTSNPNLYWYRQAAGRGLQLLFYSVGIGQISSEVPQNLSASRPQDRQFILSSKKLLLSDSGFYLCAWSVRSDTKTQYFGPGTRLLVL.

The V and J genes are TRBV21-1 and TRBJ2-3; the table calls TRBD2, which could not be checked here. TRBV21-1 is flagged as a pseudogene. The CDR3 runs 20 residues. The CDR3 spells CASSFKAPSGRYDSTDTQYF. The CDR3 DNA follows: TGTGCCAGCAGCTTCAAAGCCCCTAGCGGGAGGTACGATAGCACAGATACGCAGTATTTT.

The rearrangement links TRBV28 to TRBJ2-7, with 10 bases identical to TRBD1. The CDR3 totals 19 residues. With 3 bases clipped from V and 3 bases from J, the junction kept 17 bases outside the gene matches. The germline V gene has CDR1 MDHEN and CDR2 SYDVKM. CDR3 in DNA: TGTGCCAGCAGTTTGATCTCTAGGGACAGGGGCGGGCGGCACTACGAGCAGTACTTC. Its protein is CASSLISRDRGGRHYEQYF.

This clone was seen a few times. This chain uses TRBV5-1 with TRBJ1-4; D is uncertain. V lost 4 bases and J 2 bases, leaving 9 bases between the germline ends. Germline loops: CDR1 SGHRS, CDR2 YFSETQ. This CDR3 has 14 amino acids. The CDR3: CASSRDKTNEKLFF. In nucleotides, the CDR3 is TGCGCCAGCAGCAGAGACAAGACTAATGAAAAACTGTTTTTT.

This chain links TRBV5-1 with TRBJ2-7, with TRBD2 identical over 8 bases. After removal of 4 bases from V and 0 bases from J, the junction contained 12 bases not matched to a gene. The germline V gene encodes CDR1 SGHRS and CDR2 YFSETQ. The CDR3 is 17 amino acids. CDR3 DNA: TGCGCCAGCAGCCCTCAACCTAGCGGGCCGAGCTCCTACGAGCAGTACTTC. It yields the protein CASSPQPSGPSSYEQYF.

CDR3 coding DNA: TGTGCCAGTAGAGGGGCGCGTCAGCCCCAGCATTTT. This sequence encodes CASRGARQPQHF. This rearrangement joins TRBV19 to TRBJ1-5; possible D gene TRBD1, 5 bases. The germline CDR1 and CDR2 sequences are LNHDA and SQIVND (reference sequence). The CDR3 is made up of 12 amino acids. Between the trimmed V and J ends, which lost 6 bases and 6 bases, there was a span of 9 bases.

The rearrangement joins TRBV18 to TRBJ2-5; 8 nucleotides line up with TRBD2. Germline CDR1 is KGHSH and CDR2 is LQKENI. The CDR3 has 15 amino acids. The junction had 7 bases not matched to a gene; V was cut back by 2 bases and J by 5 bases. Here the CDR3 DNA reads TGTGCCAGCTCACCAGGGACTAGGGTTTTGGAGACCCAGTACTTC. It encodes CASSPGTRVLETQYF. Full variable domain (missing parts from reference TRBV18 and TRBJ2-5): NAGVMQNPRHLVRRRGQEARLRCSPMKGHSHVYWYRQLPEEGLKFMVYLQKENIIDESGMPKERFSAEFPKEGPSILRIQQVVRGDSAAYFCASSPGTRVLETQYFGPGTRLLVL.

The rearrangement uses TRBV29-1 and TRBJ2-2; TRBD1 might be the D (5 bases). Trimming took 4 bases from V and 5 from J, leaving 11 bases between them. Germline CDR1 and CDR2: SQVTM and ANQGSEA. The CDR3 runs 13 residues. DNA of the CDR3: TGCAGCGTTGCCCAGGGTGGGACCGGGGAGCTGTTTTTT. Its protein product is CSVAQGGTGELFF.

In this sample, this clone turned up a few times. V and J are TRBV28 and TRBJ1-2, with a weak D call TRBD1 (6 bases). CDR3 length equals 12 residues. Looked up from germline, CDR1 is MDHEN and CDR2 is SYDVKM. Between the trimmed V and J ends, which lost 6 bases and 5 bases, there was a span of 10 bases. The CDR3 nucleotides read TGTGCCAGCAGCGACCAGGGGTATGGCTACACCTTC. This translates into CASSDQGYGYTF.

CDR3 nucleotide sequence: TGTGCCAGCAGCGTAGAGCCAGCGGGCAATGAGCAGTTCTTC. Protein product: CASSVEPAGNEQFF. This sequence joins TRBV9 and TRBJ2-1; tentative D call: TRBD2 (6 bases). The V end lost 0 bases, the J end lost 6 bases, and 10 bases lay between the germline ends. CDR3 length equals 14 residues. The germline V gene has CDR1 SGDLS and CDR2 YYNGEE.

V gene TRBV7-2 combines with J gene TRBJ2-7; D perhaps matches TRBD2 (6 bases). Germline loops: CDR1 SGHTA, CDR2 FQGNSA. There are 15 residues in the CDR3. V lost 1 base and J lost 4, with 14 bases in between. DNA of the CDR3: TGTGCCAGCAGCTTAGAAGCGGAGGGTTCTTACGAGCAGTACTTC. Its translation is CASSLEAEGSYEQYF.

This clone was counted only a few times. The chain's CDR3 is CASSLDRWNTEAFF. CDR3 bases: TGCGCCAGCAGCCTGGACAGGTGGAACACTGAAGCTTTCTTT. This chain uses TRBV5-1 with TRBJ1-1; 7 nucleotides line up with TRBD1. Germline CDR1 and CDR2: SGHRS and YFSETQ. CDR3 length: 14 amino acids. V was clipped by 4 bases and J by 1 base; unmatched bases: 4.

V is TRBV27 and J is TRBJ2-5, with 7 nucleotides matching TRBD1. The CDR3 consists of 14 residues. V gave up 5 bases and J gave up 1 base; unmatched junction bases: 4. Germline V gene lookup returns CDR1 MNHEY and CDR2 SMNVEV (reference sequence). CDR3 sequence: CASSKGQPQETQYF. As DNA, the CDR3 is TGTGCCAGCAGTAAGGGACAGCCCCAAGAGACCCAGTACTTC.

CDR3 DNA sequence: TGTGCCAGCGGCGCCCAGACTAGCGGGAGCTCTGGGGCCAACGTCCTGACTTTC. Amino acids: CASGAQTSGSSGANVLTF. The chain joins TRBV2 to TRBJ2-6, with 12 bases lining up with TRBD2. After removal of 8 bases from V and 0 bases from J, the junction contained 8 bases not matched to a gene. This CDR3 is 18 amino acids long. In germline, CDR1 is SNHLY, CDR2 FYNNEI.